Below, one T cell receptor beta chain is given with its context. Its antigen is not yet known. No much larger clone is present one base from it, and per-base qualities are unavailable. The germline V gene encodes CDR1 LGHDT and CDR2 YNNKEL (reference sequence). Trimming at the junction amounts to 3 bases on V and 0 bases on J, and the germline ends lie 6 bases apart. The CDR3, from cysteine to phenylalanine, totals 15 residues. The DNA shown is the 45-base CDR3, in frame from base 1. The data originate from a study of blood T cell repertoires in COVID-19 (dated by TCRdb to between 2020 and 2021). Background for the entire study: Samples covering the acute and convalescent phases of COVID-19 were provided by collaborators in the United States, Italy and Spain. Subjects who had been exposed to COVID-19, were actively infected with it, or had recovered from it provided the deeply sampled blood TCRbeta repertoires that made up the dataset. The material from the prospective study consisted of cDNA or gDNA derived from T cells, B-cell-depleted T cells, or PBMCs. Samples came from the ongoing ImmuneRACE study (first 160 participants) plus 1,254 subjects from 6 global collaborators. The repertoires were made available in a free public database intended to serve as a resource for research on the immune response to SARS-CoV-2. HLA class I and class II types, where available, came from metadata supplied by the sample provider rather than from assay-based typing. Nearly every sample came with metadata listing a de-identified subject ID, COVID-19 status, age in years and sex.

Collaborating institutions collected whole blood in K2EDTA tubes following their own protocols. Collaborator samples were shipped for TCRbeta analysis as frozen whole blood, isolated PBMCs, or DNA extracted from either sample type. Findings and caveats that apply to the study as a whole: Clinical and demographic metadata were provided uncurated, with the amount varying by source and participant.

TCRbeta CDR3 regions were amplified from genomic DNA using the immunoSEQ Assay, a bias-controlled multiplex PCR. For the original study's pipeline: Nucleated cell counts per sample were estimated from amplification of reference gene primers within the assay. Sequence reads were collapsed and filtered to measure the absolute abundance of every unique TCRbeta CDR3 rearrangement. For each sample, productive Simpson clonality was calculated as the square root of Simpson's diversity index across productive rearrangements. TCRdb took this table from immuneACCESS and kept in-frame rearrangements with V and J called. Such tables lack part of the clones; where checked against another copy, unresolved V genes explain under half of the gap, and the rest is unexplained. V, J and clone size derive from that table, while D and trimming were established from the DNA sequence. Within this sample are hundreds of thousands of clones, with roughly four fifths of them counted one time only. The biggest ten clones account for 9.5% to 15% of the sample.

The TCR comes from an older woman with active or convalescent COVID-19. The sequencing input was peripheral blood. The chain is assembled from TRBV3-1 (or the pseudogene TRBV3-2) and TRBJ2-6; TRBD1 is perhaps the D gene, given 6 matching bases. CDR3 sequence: CASSQDSSGANVLTF. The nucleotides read TGTGCCAGCAGCCAGGACAGCTCTGGGGCCAACGTCCTGACTTTC.